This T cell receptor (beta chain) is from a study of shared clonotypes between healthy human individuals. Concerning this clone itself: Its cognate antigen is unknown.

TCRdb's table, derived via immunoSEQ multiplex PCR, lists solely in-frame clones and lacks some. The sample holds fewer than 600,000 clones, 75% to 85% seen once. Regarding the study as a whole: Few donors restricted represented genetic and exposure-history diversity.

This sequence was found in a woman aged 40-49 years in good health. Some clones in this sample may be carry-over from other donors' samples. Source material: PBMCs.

CDR3 region: CASSFNRGGAEAFF. The DNA for the CDR3 is TGTGCCAGCAGTTTTAACAGGGGTGGGGCTGAAGCTTTCTTT. The chain couples TRBV27 to TRBJ1-1; 7 bases are a match to TRBD1. CDR3 size: 14 residues. V lost 3 bases to trimming and J lost 6 bases; unmatched junction nucleotides: 7. Looked up from germline, CDR1 is MNHEY and CDR2 is SMNVEV (reference sequence).